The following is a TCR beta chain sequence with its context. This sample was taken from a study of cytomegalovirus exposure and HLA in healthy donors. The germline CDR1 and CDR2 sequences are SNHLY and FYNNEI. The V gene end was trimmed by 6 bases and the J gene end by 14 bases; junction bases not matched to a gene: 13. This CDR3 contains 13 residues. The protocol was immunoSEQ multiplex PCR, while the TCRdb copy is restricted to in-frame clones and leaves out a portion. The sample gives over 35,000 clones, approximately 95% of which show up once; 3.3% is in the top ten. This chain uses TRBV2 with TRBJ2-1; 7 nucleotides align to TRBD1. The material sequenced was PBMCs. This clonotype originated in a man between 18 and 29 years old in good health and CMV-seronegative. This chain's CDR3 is CASRLEPRDREFF. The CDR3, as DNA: TGTGCCAGCAGATTAGAGCCCCGGGACAGAGAGTTCTTC.